These 5 T cell receptor beta chains were all obtained from the same sample, sequenced in a study of T cell changes during pregnancy in multiple sclerosis. The data were produced by immunoSEQ multiplex PCR, yet TCRdb's version contains in-frame clones alone and is incomplete. Among roughly 35,000 clones listed, over 80% were seen once. Sequencing was carried out using PBMCs (not recorded whether the cells were cultured). The receptors derive from a female donor with multiple sclerosis, enrolled in a pregnancy study.

This chain connects TRBV5-1 to TRBJ2-7, with D perhaps given as TRBD1 or TRBD2 (5 bases each). The V gene lost 4 bases and the J gene lost 5 bases, with 7 bases spanning the gap. The germline V gene has CDR1 SGHRS and CDR2 YFSETQ. The CDR3 is made up of 11 amino acids. Here the CDR3 reads CASSGGHEQYF. The CDR3, as DNA: TGCGCCAGCAGCGGGGGACACGAGCAGTACTTC.

This chain uses TRBV4-2 with TRBJ2-3; 7 bases map to TRBD2. Losses at the gene ends were 3 bases for V and 4 bases for J; bases not matched to a gene: 16. CDR1 and CDR2 from the germline V gene are LGHNA and YNFKEQ. The CDR3 contains 18 residues. CDR3 in amino acids: CASSHPGGGGGNADTQYF. The CDR3 DNA reads TGTGCCAGCAGCCACCCGGGTGGGGGGGGAGGTAACGCAGATACGCAGTATTTT.

The chain couples TRBV29-1 to TRBJ2-1; 9 bases fit TRBD2. CDR3 size: 13 residues. CDR1 SQVTM and CDR2 ANQGSEA come from the germline V gene. Trimming removed 7 bases from V and 4 bases from J; junction bases left unmatched: 5. The CDR3, as DNA: TGCAGCGGCCGACTAGCGGATTACAATGAGCAGTTCTTC. The encoded protein is CSGRLADYNEQFF.

The rearrangement uses TRBV10-3 and TRBJ2-7, with 7 bases matching TRBD2. CDR3 length: 14 residues. V shed 10 bases, J shed 1 base, and the junction held 10 bases outside the gene matches. Germline values: CDR1 ENHRY, CDR2 SYGVKD. CDR3 loop: CASQPGRESYEQYF. DNA of the CDR3: TGTGCCAGCCAGCCTGGGAGGGAATCCTACGAGCAGTACTTC.

V and J are TRBV4-1 and TRBJ1-2; 8 bases are shared with TRBD1. Germline values: CDR1 MGHRA, CDR2 YSYEKL. J lost 4 bases, V lost 1 base, and 5 bases had no gene match. The length of the CDR3 is 15 residues. The CDR3 nucleotides read TGCGCCAGCAGCCAAGGTGGACAGGGATTCTATGGCTACACCTTC. This translates into CASSQGGQGFYGYTF.